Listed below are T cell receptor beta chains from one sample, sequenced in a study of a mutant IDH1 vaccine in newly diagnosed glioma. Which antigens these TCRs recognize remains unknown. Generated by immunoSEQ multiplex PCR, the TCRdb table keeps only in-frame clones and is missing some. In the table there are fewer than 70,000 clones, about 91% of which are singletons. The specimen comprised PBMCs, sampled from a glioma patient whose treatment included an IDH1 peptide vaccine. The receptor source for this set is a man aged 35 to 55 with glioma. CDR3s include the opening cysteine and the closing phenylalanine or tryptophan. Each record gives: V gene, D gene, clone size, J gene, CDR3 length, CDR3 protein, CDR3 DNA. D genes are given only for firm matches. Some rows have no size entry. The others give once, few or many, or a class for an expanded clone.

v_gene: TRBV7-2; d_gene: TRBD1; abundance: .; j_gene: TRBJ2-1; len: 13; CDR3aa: CASSLGGGDEQFF; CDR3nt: TGTGCCAGCAGCTTAGGAGGGGGCGATGAGCAGTTCTTC
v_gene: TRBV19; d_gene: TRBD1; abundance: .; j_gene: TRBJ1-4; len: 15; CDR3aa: CASSADRGAEEKLFF; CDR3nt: TGTGCCAGTAGCGCCGACAGGGGGGCAGAGGAAAAACTGTTTTTT
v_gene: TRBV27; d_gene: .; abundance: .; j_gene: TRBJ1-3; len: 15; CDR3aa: CASSSLQGSGNTIYF; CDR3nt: TGTGCCAGCAGTTCCTTACAGGGTTCTGGAAACACCATATATTTT
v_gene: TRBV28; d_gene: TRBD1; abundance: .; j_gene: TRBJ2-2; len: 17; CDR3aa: CASGLIGDRTYTGELFF; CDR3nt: TGTGCCAGCGGCCTCATAGGGGACAGGACCTACACCGGGGAGCTGTTTTTT
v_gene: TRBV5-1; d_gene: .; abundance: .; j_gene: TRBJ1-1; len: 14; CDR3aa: CASSLEVGREEAFF; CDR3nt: TGCGCCAGCAGCTTGGAGGTTGGCAGGGAAGAAGCTTTCTTT
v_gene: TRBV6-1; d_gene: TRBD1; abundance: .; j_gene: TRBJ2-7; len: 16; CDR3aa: CASSGFRDRGTYEQYF; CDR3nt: TGTGCCAGCAGTGGTTTCCGGGACAGGGGAACCTACGAGCAGTACTTC
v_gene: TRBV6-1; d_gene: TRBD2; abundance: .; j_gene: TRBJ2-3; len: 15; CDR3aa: CASSLIAGGQDTQYF; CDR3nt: TGTGCCAGCAGTCTAATAGCGGGGGGGCAAGATACGCAGTATTTT
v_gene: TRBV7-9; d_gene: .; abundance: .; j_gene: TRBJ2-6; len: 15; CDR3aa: CASSFQLSGANVLTF; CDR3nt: TGTGCCAGCAGCTTTCAGCTCTCTGGGGCCAACGTCCTGACTTTC
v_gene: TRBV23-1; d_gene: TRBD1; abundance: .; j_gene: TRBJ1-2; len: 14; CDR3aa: CASSRGTGNYGYTF; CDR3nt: TGCGCCAGCAGTCGCGGGACAGGGAACTATGGCTACACCTTC
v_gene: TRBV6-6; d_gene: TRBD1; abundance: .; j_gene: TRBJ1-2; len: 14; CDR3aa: CASSHRQGNYGYTF; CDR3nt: TGTGCCAGCAGTCACCGACAGGGGAACTATGGCTACACCTTC
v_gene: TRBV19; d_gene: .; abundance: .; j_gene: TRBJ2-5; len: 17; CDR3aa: CASSLGRGRKYQETQYF; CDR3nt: TGTGCCAGTAGTCTGGGGAGGGGGCGAAAGTACCAAGAGACCCAGTACTTC
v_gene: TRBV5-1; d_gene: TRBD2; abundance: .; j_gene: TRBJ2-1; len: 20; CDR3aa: CASSLAGTSGGRSSYNEQFF; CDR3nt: TGCGCCAGCAGCTTGGCCGGGACTAGCGGGGGAAGGAGCTCCTACAATGAGCAGTTCTTC
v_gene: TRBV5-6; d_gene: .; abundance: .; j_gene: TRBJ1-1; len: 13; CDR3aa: CASSLVGRTEAFF; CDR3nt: TGTGCCAGCAGCCTAGTCGGACGGACTGAAGCTTTCTTT
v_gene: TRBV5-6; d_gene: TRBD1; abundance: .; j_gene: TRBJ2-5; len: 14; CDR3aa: CASSLTGGAETQYF; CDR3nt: TGTGCCAGCAGCTTGACAGGGGGCGCGGAGACCCAGTACTTC
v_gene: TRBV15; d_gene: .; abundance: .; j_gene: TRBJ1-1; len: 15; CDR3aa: CATSIFDGFNTEAFF; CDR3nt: TGTGCCACCAGCATTTTTGACGGGTTCAACACTGAAGCTTTCTTT
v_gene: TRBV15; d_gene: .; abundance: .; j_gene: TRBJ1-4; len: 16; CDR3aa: CATSRDLGTPNEKLFF; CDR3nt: TGTGCCACCAGCAGAGATCTCGGGACCCCTAATGAAAAACTGTTTTTT
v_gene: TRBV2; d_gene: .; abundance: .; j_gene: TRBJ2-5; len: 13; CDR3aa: CASRRDMIETQYF; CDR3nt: TGTGCCAGCAGAAGGGACATGATAGAGACCCAGTACTTC
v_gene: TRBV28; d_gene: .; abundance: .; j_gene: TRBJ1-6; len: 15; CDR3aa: CASSLRWQGYSPLHF; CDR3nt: TGTGCCAGCAGTTTACGGTGGCAGGGTTACTCACCCCTCCACTTT
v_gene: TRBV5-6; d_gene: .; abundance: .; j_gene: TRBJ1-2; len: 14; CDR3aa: CASSLGTPNYGYTF; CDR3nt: TGTGCCAGCAGCTTAGGGACACCTAACTATGGCTACACCTTC
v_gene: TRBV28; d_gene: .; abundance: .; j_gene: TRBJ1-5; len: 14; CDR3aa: CASSFMNSNQPQHF; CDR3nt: TGTGCCAGCAGTTTCATGAATAGCAATCAGCCCCAGCATTTT
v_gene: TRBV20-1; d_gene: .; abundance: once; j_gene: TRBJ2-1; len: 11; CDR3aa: CSARTVNEQFF; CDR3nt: TGCAGTGCTAGGACTGTCAATGAGCAGTTCTTC
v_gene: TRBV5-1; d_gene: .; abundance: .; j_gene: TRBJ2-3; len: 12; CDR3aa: CASRRVTDTQYF; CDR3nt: TGCGCCAGCAGGAGAGTGACAGATACGCAGTATTTT
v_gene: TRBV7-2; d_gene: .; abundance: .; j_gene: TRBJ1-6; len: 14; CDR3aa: CASSWGGGNSPLHF; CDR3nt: TGTGCCAGCAGTTGGGGCGGGGGGAATTCACCCCTCCACTTT
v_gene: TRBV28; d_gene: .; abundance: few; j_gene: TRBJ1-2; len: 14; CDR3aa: CASRLVQGRHGYTF; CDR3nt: TGTGCCAGCAGATTGGTACAGGGACGACATGGCTACACCTTC
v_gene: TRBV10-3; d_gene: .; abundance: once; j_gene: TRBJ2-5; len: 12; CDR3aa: CAIRGVEETQYF; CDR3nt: TGTGCCATCCGAGGGGTGGAAGAGACCCAGTACTTC
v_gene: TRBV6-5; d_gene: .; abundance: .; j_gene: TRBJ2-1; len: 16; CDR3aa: CASSYLSGSSYNEQFF; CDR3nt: TGTGCCAGCAGTTACCTATCTGGGAGCTCCTACAATGAGCAGTTCTTC
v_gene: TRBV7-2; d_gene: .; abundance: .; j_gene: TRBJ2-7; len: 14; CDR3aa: CASSLSSGSYEQYF; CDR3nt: TGTGCCAGCAGCTTGAGTTCGGGCTCCTACGAGCAGTACTTC
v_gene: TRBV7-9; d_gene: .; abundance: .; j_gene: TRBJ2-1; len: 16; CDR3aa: CASSLARGLGSDEQFF; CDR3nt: TGTGCCAGCAGCTTAGCGCGGGGATTAGGTTCGGATGAGCAGTTCTTC
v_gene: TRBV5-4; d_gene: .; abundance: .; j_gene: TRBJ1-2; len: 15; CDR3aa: CASSLIGLGVGGYTF; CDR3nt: TGTGCCAGCAGCTTGATAGGATTAGGGGTAGGAGGCTACACCTTC
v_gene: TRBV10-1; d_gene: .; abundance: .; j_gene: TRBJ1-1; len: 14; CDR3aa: CASSESSGTVGAFF; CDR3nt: TGCGCCAGCAGTGAGTCGTCCGGGACGGTCGGAGCTTTCTTT
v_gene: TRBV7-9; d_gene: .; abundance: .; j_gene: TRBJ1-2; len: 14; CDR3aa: CASSLERGAGGYTF; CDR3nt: TGTGCCAGCAGCTTAGAACGAGGGGCCGGTGGCTACACCTTC
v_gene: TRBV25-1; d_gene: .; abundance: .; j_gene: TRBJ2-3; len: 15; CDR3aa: CASSIGTFSTDTQYF; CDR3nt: TGTGCCAGCAGTATCGGGACATTTAGCACAGATACGCAGTATTTT
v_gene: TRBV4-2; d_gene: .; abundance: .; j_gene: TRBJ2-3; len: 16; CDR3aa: CASSQGEGVGTDTQYF; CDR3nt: TGTGCCAGCAGCCAAGGCGAGGGGGTAGGGACAGATACGCAGTATTTT
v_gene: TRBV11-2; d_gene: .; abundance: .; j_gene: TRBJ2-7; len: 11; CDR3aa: CASSLRGRQYF; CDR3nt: TGTGCCAGCAGCTTAAGGGGTCGGCAGTACTTC
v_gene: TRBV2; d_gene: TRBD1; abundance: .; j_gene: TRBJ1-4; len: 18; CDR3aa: CASSAGTGGAGTNEKLFF; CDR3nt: TGTGCCAGCAGTGCAGGGACAGGGGGCGCCGGAACTAATGAAAAACTGTTTTTT
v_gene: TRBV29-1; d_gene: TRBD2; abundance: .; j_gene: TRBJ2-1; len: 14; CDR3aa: CSGGTSGRANEQFF; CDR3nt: TGCAGCGGTGGGACTAGCGGGAGGGCCAATGAGCAGTTCTTC
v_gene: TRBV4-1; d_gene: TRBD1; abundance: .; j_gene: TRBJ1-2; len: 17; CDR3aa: CASSLFGQVAPLYGYTF; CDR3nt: TGCGCCAGCAGCCTTTTCGGACAGGTAGCCCCTCTCTATGGCTACACCTTC
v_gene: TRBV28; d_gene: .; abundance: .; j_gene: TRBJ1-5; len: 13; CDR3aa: CASSLLYNQPQHF; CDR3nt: TGTGCCAGCAGTTTACTATACAATCAGCCCCAGCATTTT
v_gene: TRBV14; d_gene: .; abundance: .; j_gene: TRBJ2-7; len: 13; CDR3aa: CASSQVRGYEQYF; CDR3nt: TGTGCCAGCAGCCAAGTCAGGGGATACGAGCAGTACTTC
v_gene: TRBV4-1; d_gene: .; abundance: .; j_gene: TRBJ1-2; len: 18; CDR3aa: CASSQGPFSGGANYGYTF; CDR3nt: TGCGCCAGCAGCCAAGGGCCTTTTTCTGGGGGAGCTAACTATGGCTACACCTTC
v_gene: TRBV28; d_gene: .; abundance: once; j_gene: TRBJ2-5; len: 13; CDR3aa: CASSSRRWETQYF; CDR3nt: TGTGCCAGCAGTTCCCGTAGGTGGGAGACCCAGTACTTC
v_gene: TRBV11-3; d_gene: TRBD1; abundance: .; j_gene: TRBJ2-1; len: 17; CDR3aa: CASSRFTTGDGYNEQFF; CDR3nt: TGTGCCAGCAGCCGATTTACGACAGGGGACGGCTACAATGAGCAGTTCTTC
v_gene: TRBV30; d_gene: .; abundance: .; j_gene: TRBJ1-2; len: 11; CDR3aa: CADRGPYGYTF; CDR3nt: TGTGCAGACCGGGGGCCCTATGGCTACACCTTC
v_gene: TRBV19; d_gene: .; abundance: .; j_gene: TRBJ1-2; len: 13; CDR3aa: CASSPPTGAGYTF; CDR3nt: TGTGCCAGTAGTCCACCCACAGGTGCTGGCTACACCTTC
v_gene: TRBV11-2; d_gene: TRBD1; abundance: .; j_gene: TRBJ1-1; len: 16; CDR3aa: CASSPGQGWGNTEAFF; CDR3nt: TGTGCCAGCAGCCCTGGACAGGGCTGGGGGAACACTGAAGCTTTCTTT
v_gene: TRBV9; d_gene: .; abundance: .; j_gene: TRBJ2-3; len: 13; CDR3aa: CASSLQTGDTQYF; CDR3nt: TGTGCCAGCAGCCTCCAGACGGGGGATACGCAGTATTTT
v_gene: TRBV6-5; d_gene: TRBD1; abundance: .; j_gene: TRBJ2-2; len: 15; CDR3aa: CASSRDRGGTGELFF; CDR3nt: TGTGCCAGCAGTCGGGACAGGGGGGGCACCGGGGAGCTGTTTTTT
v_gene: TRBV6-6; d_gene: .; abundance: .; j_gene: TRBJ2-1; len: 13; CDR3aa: CASSYAGRDEQFF; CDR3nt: TGTGCCAGCAGTTACGCAGGGCGGGATGAGCAGTTCTTC
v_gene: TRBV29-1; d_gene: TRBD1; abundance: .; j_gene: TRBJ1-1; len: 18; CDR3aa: CSVEDLHRGEIGNTEAFF; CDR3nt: TGCAGCGTTGAAGATCTTCACAGGGGGGAGATAGGAAACACTGAAGCTTTCTTT